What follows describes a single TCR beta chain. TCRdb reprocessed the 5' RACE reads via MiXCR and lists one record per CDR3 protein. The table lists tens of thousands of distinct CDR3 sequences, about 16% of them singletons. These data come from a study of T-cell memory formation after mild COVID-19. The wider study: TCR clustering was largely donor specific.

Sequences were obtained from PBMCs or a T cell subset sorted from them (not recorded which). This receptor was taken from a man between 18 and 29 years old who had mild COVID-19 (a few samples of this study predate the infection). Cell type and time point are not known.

In DNA form, the CDR3 reads TGTGCCAGCCGATCCGGACTAGCGGGGGAGGATACGCAGTATTTT. Encoded protein: CASRSGLAGEDTQYF. The rearrangement links TRBV7-9 to TRBJ2-3; 13 nucleotides match TRBD2. The CDR3 has 15 residues. J gave up 6 bases and V 8 bases, and 8 bases lay outside the gene matches. Per germline, CDR1 SEHNR and CDR2 FQNEAQ (reference sequence).